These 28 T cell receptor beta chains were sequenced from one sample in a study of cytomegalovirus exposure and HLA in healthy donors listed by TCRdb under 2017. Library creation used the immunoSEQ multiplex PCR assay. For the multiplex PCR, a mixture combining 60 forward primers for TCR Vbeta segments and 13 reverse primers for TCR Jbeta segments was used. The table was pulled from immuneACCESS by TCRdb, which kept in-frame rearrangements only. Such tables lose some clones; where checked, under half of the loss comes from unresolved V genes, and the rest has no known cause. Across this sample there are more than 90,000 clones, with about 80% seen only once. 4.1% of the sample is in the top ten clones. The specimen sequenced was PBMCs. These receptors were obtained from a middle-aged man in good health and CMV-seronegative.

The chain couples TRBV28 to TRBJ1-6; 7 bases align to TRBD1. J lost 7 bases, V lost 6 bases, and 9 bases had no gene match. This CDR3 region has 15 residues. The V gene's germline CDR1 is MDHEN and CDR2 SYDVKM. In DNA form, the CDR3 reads TGTGCCAGCAGGATTAGACAGGGTGACAATTCACCCCTCCACTTT. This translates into CASRIRQGDNSPLHF.

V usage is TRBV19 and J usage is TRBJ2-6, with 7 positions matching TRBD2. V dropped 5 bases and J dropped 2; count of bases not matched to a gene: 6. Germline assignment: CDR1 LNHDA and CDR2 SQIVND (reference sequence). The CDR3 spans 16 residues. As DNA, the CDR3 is TGTGCCAGTAGTTCCCCCGGGGGGACTGGGGCCAACGTCCTGACTTTC. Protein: CASSSPGGTGANVLTF.

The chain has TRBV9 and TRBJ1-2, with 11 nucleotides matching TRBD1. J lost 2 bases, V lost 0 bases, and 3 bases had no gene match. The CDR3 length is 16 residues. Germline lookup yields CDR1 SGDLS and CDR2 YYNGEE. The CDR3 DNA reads TGTGCCAGCAGCGTAGGAGGGACAGGGGGAAACTATGGCTACACCTTC. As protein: CASSVGGTGGNYGYTF.

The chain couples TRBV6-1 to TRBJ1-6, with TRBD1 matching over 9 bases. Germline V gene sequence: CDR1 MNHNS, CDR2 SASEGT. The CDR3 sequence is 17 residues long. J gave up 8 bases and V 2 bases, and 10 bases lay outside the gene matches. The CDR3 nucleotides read TGTGCCAGCAGTGAAAATTTTGTAACAGGGGGCCATTCACCCCTCCACTTT. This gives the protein CASSENFVTGGHSPLHF.

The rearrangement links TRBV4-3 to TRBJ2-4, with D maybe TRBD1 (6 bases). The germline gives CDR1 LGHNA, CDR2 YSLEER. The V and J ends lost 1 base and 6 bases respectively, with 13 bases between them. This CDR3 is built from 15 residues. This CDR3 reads CASSQGVQGGNIQYF. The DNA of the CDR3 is TGCGCCAGCAGCCAAGGAGTACAAGGGGGAAACATTCAGTACTTC.

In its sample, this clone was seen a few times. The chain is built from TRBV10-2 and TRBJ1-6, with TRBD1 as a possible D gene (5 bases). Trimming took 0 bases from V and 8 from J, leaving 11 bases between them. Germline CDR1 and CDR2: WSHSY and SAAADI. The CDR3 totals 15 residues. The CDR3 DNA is TGCGCCAGCAGTGAGTCCCCAGGGCCTTATTCACCCCTCCACTTT. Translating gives CASSESPGPYSPLHF.

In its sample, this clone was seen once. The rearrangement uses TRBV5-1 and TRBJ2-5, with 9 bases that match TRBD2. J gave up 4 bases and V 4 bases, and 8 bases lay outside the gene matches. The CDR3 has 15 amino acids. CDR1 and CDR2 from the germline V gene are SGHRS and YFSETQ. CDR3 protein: CASSLSGGGGETQYF. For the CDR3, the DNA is TGCGCCAGCAGCCTTAGCGGGGGAGGCGGAGAGACCCAGTACTTC.

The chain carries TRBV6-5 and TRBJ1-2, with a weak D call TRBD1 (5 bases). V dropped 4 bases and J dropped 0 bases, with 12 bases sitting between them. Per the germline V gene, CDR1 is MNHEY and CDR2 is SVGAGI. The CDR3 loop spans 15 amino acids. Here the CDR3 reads CASSSTGTANYGYTF. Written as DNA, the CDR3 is TGTGCCAGCAGTTCTACCGGGACTGCTAACTATGGCTACACCTTC.

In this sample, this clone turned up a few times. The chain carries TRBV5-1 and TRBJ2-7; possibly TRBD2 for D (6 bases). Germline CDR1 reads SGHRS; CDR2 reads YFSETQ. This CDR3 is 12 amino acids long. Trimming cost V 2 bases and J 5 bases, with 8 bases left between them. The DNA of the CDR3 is TGCGCCAGCAGCTTTGCGGGGAACGAGCAGTACTTC. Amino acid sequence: CASSFAGNEQYF.

This CDR3 is CASSFRQTNTEAFF. DNA of the CDR3: TGTGCCAGCAGCTTCCGACAGACGAACACTGAAGCTTTCTTT. V usage is TRBV7-9 and J usage is TRBJ1-1; perhaps TRBD1 as D (5 bases). The germline CDR1 and CDR2 sequences are SEHNR and FQNEAQ (reference sequence). Trimming removed 3 bases from V and 1 base from J, with 9 bases in between. The CDR3 has 14 amino acids.

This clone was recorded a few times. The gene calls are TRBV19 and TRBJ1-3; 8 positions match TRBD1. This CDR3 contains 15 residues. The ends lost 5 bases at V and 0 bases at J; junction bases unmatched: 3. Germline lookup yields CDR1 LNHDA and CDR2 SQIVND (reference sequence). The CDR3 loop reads CASSSDRVSGNTIYF. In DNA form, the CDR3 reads TGTGCCAGTAGTTCGGACAGGGTCTCTGGAAACACCATATATTTT.

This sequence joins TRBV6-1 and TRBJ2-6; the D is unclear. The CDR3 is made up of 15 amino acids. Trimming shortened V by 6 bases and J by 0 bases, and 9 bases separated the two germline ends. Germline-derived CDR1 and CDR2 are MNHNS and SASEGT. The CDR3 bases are TGTGCCAGCAGACCCCACGGCTCTGGGGCCAACGTCCTGACTTTC. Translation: CASRPHGSGANVLTF.

The CDR3 loop reads CASSLLQGSGNTIYF. DNA of the CDR3: TGTGCCAGCAGCCTCCTACAGGGGTCTGGAAACACCATATATTTT. The rearrangement uses TRBV13 and TRBJ1-3, with 7 bases identical to TRBD1. Germline assignment: CDR1 PRHDT and CDR2 FYEKMQ (reference sequence). The CDR3 extends over 15 amino acids. Unmatched junction bases numbered 5, after V lost 5 bases and J lost 1 base.

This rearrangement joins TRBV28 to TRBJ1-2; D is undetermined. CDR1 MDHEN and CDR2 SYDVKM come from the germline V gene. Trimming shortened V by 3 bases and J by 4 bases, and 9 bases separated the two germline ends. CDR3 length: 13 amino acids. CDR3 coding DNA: TGTGCCAGCAGTTTGTTACAGCTCTATGGCTACACCTTC. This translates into CASSLLQLYGYTF.

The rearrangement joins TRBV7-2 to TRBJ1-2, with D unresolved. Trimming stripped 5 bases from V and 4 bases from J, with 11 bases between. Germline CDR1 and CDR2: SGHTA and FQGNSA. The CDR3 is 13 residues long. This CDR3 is CASSIPGSYGYTF. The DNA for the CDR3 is TGTGCCAGCAGCATCCCGGGTTCCTATGGCTACACCTTC.

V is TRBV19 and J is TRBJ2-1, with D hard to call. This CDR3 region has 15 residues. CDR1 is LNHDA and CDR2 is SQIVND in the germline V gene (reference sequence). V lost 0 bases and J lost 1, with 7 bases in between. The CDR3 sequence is CASSIELISYNEQFF. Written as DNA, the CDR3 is TGTGCCAGTAGTATAGAACTGATTTCCTACAATGAGCAGTTCTTC.

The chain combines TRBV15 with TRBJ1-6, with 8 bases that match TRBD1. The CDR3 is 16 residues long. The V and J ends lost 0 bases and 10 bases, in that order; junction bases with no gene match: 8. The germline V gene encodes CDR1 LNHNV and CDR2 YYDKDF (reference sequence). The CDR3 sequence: CATSRDYMGTGSPLHF. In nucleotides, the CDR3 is TGTGCCACCAGCAGAGATTACATGGGGACAGGCTCACCCCTCCACTTT.

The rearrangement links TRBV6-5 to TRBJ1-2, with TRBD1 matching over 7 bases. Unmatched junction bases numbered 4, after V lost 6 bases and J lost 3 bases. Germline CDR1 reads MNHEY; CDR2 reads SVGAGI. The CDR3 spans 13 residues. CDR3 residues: CASSAGGYYGYTF. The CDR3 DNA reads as TGTGCCAGCAGCGCAGGGGGATACTATGGCTACACCTTC.

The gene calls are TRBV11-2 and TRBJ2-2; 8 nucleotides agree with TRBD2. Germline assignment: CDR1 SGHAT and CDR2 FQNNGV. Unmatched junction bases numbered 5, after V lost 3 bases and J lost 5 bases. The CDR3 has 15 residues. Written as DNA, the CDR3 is TGTGCCAGCAGCTTCGGGGGGGCGCGGACCGGGGAGCTGTTTTTT. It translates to CASSFGGARTGELFF.

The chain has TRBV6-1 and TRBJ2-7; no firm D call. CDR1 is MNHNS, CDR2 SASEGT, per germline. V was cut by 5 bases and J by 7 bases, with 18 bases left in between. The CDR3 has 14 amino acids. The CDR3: CASSLETWAEEQYF. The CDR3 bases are TGTGCCAGCAGTCTTGAGACGTGGGCTGAAGAGCAGTACTTC.

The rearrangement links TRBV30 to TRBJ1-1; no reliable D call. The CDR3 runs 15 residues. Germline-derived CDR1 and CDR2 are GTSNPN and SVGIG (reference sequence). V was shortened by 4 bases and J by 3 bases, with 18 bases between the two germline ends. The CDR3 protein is CAWIKTVVIYTEAFF. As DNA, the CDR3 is TGTGCCTGGATCAAAACTGTCGTAATTTACACTGAAGCTTTCTTT.

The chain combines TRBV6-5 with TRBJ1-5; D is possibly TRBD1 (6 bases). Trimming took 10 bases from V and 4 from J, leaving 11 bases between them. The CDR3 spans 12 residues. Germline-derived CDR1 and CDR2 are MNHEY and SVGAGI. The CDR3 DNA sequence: TGTGCCACCCAAGGGGGAAATCAGCCCCAGCATTTT. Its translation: CATQGGNQPQHF.

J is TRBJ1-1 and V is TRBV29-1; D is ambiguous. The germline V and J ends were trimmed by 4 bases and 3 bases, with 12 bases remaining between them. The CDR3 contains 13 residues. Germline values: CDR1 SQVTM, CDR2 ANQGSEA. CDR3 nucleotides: TGCAGCGTTGTGGGCCCGCTGCACACTGAAGCTTTCTTT. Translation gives CSVVGPLHTEAFF.

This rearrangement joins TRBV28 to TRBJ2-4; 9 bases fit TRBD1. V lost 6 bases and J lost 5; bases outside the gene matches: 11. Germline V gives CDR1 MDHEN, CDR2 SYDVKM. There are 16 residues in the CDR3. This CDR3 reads CASRPGTGKIQNIQYF. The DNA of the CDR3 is TGTGCCAGCAGACCCGGGACAGGGAAGATCCAAAACATTCAGTACTTC.

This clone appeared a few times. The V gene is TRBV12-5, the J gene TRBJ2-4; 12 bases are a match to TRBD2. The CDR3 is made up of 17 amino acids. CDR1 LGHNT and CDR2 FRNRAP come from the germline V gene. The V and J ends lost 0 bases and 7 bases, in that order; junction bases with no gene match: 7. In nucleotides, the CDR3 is TGTGCTAGTGGTTTGGTACGCACTAGCGGGGGGTGGAACATTCAGTACTTC. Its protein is CASGLVRTSGGWNIQYF.

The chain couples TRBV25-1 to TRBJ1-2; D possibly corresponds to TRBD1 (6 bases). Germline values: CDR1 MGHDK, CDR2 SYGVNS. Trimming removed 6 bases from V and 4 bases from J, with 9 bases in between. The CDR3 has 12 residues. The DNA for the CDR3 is TGTGCCAGCAGCTTGACAGGCTATGGCTACACCTTC. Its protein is CASSLTGYGYTF.

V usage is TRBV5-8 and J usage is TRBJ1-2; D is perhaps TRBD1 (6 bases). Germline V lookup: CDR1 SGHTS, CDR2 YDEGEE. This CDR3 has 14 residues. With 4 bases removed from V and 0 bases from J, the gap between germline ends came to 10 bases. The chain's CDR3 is CASSDRTSNYGYTF. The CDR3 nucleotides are TGTGCCAGCAGCGACAGGACATCTAACTATGGCTACACCTTC.

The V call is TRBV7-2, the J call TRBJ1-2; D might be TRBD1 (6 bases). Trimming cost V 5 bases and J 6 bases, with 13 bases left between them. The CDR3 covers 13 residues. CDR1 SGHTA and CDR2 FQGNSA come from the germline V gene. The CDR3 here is CASSPLSGDGYTF. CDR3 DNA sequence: TGTGCCAGCAGCCCCCTCTCAGGGGATGGCTACACCTTC.